This entry lists 21 T cell receptor beta chains sequenced from one sample in a study of shared clonotypes between healthy human individuals. The table came from immunoSEQ multiplex PCR; TCRdb's copy has only in-frame clones and leaves some out. This sample has about 700,000 clones, with around two thirds found just once. The sample taken for sequencing was memory CD4+ T cells sorted from blood. The subset was: CD45RA-negative fraction. Receptors were obtained from a woman in her thirties in good health.

This chain connects TRBV6-6 to TRBJ2-3; perhaps TRBD1 as D (5 bases). V lost 8 bases to trimming and J lost 4 bases, with 10 bases between them. CDR1 and CDR2 from the germline V gene are MNHNY and SVGAGI (reference sequence). CDR3 length: 12 residues. CDR3 nucleotides: TGTGCCAGCGGGCAGGGCCCAGATACGCAGTATTTT. Its protein product is CASGQGPDTQYF.

The chain has TRBV9 and TRBJ2-7, with 11 positions matching TRBD1. Germline-derived CDR1 and CDR2 are SGDLS and YYNGEE. CDR3 length equals 16 residues. V was clipped by 0 bases and J by 7 bases; unmatched bases: 9. The DNA for the CDR3 is TGTGCCAGCAGCGTAGTGGGGACAGGGGGGATTGGGGAGCAGTACTTC. The encoded protein is CASSVVGTGGIGEQYF.

The V gene is TRBV9, the J gene TRBJ2-7; TRBD1 agrees at 7 bases. Looked up from germline, CDR1 is SGDLS and CDR2 is YYNGEE. After removal of 0 bases from V and 2 bases from J, the junction contained 5 bases not matched to a gene. This CDR3 comprises 15 residues. The CDR3 nucleotides are TGTGCCAGCAGCGTAGAACAGGGGAACGCCTACGAGCAGTACTTC. Its protein product is CASSVEQGNAYEQYF.

This clone has a handful of counts. CDR3 loop: CASSTTGTSVYNEQFF. Here the CDR3 DNA reads TGTGCCAGCAGCACAACCGGGACTAGCGTGTACAATGAGCAGTTCTTC. The chain carries TRBV11-2 and TRBJ2-1; 10 positions agree with TRBD2. The CDR3 has 16 residues. Per the germline V gene, CDR1 is SGHAT and CDR2 is FQNNGV. The V and J ends lost 5 bases and 4 bases, in that order; junction bases with no gene match: 8.

This clone was recorded once. This rearrangement joins TRBV6-1 to TRBJ1-4; 9 bases fit TRBD1. Looked up from germline, CDR1 is MNHNS and CDR2 is SASEGT. V shed 6 bases and J 7 bases; nucleotides not matched to a gene: 6. The CDR3 length is 14 residues. CDR3 region: CASSVGQGFEKLFF. The CDR3 DNA reads TGTGCCAGCAGCGTGGGACAGGGATTTGAAAAACTGTTTTTT.

The chain is built from TRBV13 and TRBJ2-5; 11 bases map to TRBD2. CDR3 length equals 15 residues. CDR1 PRHDT and CDR2 FYEKMQ come from the germline V gene (reference sequence). The J segment lost 5 bases and the V segment lost 3 bases, leaving 5 bases of the junction unmatched. CDR3 residues: CASSFTSGSVETQYF. CDR3 DNA sequence: TGTGCCAGCAGCTTTACTAGCGGGAGCGTGGAGACCCAGTACTTC.

This clone was seen a handful of times. CDR3 sequence (DNA): TGCGCCAGCAGTGAGGGAGGGAGGAACCACAATCAGCCCCAGCATTTT. Amino acid sequence: CASSEGGRNHNQPQHF. The V call is TRBV10-1, the J call TRBJ1-5, with D hard to call. Trimming removed 2 bases at V and 3 bases at J, with 14 bases between. Germline CDR1 is WNHNN and CDR2 is SYGVQD (reference sequence). This CDR3 has 16 residues.

This clone showed up just a few times. CDR3 sequence (DNA): TGCGCCAGCAGCCAAGGGACGGCGTACAATGAGCAGTTCTTC. Encoded protein: CASSQGTAYNEQFF. The chain is built from TRBV10-1 and TRBJ2-1; D tentatively reads TRBD1 or TRBD2 (5 bases each). V lost 6 bases to trimming and J lost 4 bases, with 13 bases between them. CDR1 is WNHNN and CDR2 is SYGVQD in the germline V gene (reference sequence). CDR3 size: 14 residues.

The chain links TRBV5-1 to TRBJ1-3; no definite D call. This CDR3 spans 15 amino acids. The V end lost 0 bases, the J end lost 6 bases, and 13 bases lay between the germline ends. Germline CDR1 and CDR2: SGHRS and YFSETQ. The CDR3, as DNA: TGCGCCAGCAGCTTGGCAGGTGGGGTCGAAAACACCATATATTTT. It translates to CASSLAGGVENTIYF. The full variable domain, in which reference TRBV5-1 and TRBJ1-3 provide the parts outside the CDR3, is KAGVTQTPRYLIKTRGQQVTLSCSPISGHRSVSWYQQTPGQGLQFLFEYFSETQRNKGNFPGRFSGRQFSNSRSEMNVSTLELGDSALYLCASSLAGGVENTIYFGEGSWLTVV.

V and J are TRBV7-8 and TRBJ2-5; D is unresolved. The last part of the DNA fits TRBJ2-7 better; the J call may be wrong. The V gene's germline CDR1 is SGHVS and CDR2 FQNEAQ. This CDR3 contains 14 residues. The CDR3 DNA reads as TGTGCCAGCAGCTTAGAACGAAGAGTTGGCGAGCAGTACTTC. Its protein is CASSLERRVGEQYF.

The rearrangement links TRBV28 to TRBJ1-5; D is perhaps TRBD1 (6 bases). Trimming took 4 bases from V and 5 from J, leaving 12 bases between them. Germline CDR1 is MDHEN and CDR2 is SYDVKM. CDR3 length: 14 residues. In DNA form, the CDR3 reads TGTGCCAGCAGTTCGGACGGGGGGCATCAGCCCCAGCATTTT. Translating gives CASSSDGGHQPQHF.

This chain uses TRBV28 with TRBJ2-1, with D uncertain. Germline loops: CDR1 MDHEN, CDR2 SYDVKM. The V gene lost 5 bases and the J gene lost 10 bases, with 15 bases spanning the gap. The CDR3 runs 13 residues. CDR3 sequence: CASSPPSISEQFF. The CDR3 DNA is TGTGCCAGCAGTCCCCCTTCAATAAGCGAGCAGTTCTTC.

This chain joins TRBV6-5 and TRBJ1-3; no reliable D call. The length of the CDR3 is 14 residues. Germline V gives CDR1 MNHEY, CDR2 SVGAGI. Trimming stripped 2 bases from V and 2 bases from J, with 7 bases between. CDR3 sequence (DNA): TGTGCCAGCAGTTACCGTATGGCTGGAAACACCATATATTTT. Translating it yields CASSYRMAGNTIYF.

The rearrangement uses TRBV6-4 and TRBJ2-2, with unresolved D. This CDR3 comprises 14 residues. The V gene's germline CDR1 is MRHNA and CDR2 SNTAGT. Trimming took off 6 bases at V and 1 base at J, with 9 bases between the two ends. The CDR3 DNA reads as TGTGCCAGCAGGCTGGTTGGGAACACCGGGGAGCTGTTTTTT. It is translated as CASRLVGNTGELFF.

This clone was detected a few times. V and J are TRBV11-2 and TRBJ2-1; perhaps TRBD2 as D (6 bases). Trimming shortened V by 5 bases and J by 6 bases, and 17 bases separated the two germline ends. Germline assignment: CDR1 SGHAT and CDR2 FQNNGV. This CDR3 is 15 amino acids long. This CDR3 reads CASSRTSSGGNEQFF. The CDR3, as DNA: TGTGCCAGCAGCCGTACTAGCAGTGGGGGCAATGAGCAGTTCTTC.

V gene TRBV7-3 combines with J gene TRBJ2-1; D ambiguous. This CDR3 is 13 amino acids long. The V end was cut by 5 bases, the J end by 6 bases, with 11 bases between. Germline values: CDR1 SGHTA, CDR2 FQGTGA. The CDR3 nucleotides read TGTGCCAGCAGCGGCAATGGGCCCAATGAGCAGTTCTTC. Translated: CASSGNGPNEQFF.

The rearrangement links TRBV6-6 to TRBJ1-1; the match to TRBD1 covers 8 bases. The CDR3 consists of 13 residues. Germline values: CDR1 MNHNY, CDR2 SVGAGI (reference sequence). V shed 7 bases and J 4 bases; nucleotides not matched to a gene: 5. The CDR3 DNA reads as TGTGCCAGCAAGGACAGGGTACGCACTGAAGCTTTCTTT. Translated: CASKDRVRTEAFF.

The chain carries TRBV9 and TRBJ1-2; 10 bases map to TRBD1. The CDR3 runs to 14 residues. V was clipped by 3 bases and J by 6 bases; unmatched bases: 5. The germline V gene encodes CDR1 SGDLS and CDR2 YYNGEE. The CDR3 loop is CASSARTGGNGYTF. The CDR3, as DNA: TGTGCCAGCAGCGCCCGGACAGGGGGAAATGGCTACACCTTC.

This clone was counted only a few times. V gene TRBV7-3 combines with J gene TRBJ2-3; D may be TRBD1 (5 bases). The V end lost 2 bases, the J end lost 0 bases, and 12 bases lay between the germline ends. Germline lookup yields CDR1 SGHTA and CDR2 FQGTGA. This CDR3 contains 16 residues. The CDR3 spells CASSLGAFTSTDTQYF. The CDR3 nucleotides are TGTGCCAGCAGCTTAGGGGCGTTCACTAGCACAGATACGCAGTATTTT.

This rearrangement joins TRBV9 to TRBJ2-7; no reliable D call. Per the germline V gene, CDR1 is SGDLS and CDR2 is YYNGEE. V lost 0 bases and J 4 bases, leaving 14 bases between the germline ends. CDR3 length: 15 residues. CDR3 residues: CASSVAPGEIYEQYF. CDR3 bases: TGTGCCAGCAGCGTAGCCCCAGGAGAAATATACGAGCAGTACTTC. Looking up the rest from reference TRBV9 and TRBJ2-7 gives the full variable domain: DSGVTQTPKHLITATGQRVTLRCSPRSGDLSVYWYQQSLDQGLQFLIQYYNGEERAKGNILERFSAQQFPDLHSELNLSSLELGDSALYFCASSVAPGEIYEQYFGPGTRLTVT.

This chain joins TRBV11-2 and TRBJ2-5; no definite D call. Germline CDR1 is SGHAT and CDR2 is FQNNGV. The CDR3 length is 11 residues. Trimming left V 6 bases short and J 5 bases short, with 7 bases between. The CDR3 bases are TGTGCCAGCAGTGTGTGGGAGACCCAGTACTTC. This gives the protein CASSVWETQYF. The whole variable domain, filled in from reference TRBV11-2 and TRBJ2-5, reads EAGVAQSPRYKIIEKRQSVAFWCNPISGHATLYWYQQILGQGPKLLIQFQNNGVVDDSQLPKDRFSAERLKGVDSTLKIQPAKLEDSAVYLCASSVWETQYFGPGTRLLVL.